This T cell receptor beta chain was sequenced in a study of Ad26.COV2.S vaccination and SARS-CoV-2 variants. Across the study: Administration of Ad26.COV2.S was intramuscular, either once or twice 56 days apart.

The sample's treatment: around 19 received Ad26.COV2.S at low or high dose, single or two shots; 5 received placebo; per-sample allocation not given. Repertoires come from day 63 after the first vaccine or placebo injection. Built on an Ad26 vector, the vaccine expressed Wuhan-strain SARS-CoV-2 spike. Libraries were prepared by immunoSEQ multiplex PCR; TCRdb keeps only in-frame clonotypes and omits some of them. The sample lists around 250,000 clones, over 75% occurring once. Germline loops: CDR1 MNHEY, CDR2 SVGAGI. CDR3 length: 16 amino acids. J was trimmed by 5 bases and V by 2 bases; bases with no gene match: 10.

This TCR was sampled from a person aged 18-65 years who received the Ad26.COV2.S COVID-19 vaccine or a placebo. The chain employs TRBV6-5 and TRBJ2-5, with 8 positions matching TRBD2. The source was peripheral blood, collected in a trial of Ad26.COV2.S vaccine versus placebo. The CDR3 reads CASSYNRREGRETQYF. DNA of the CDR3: TGTGCCAGCAGTTACAATCGACGGGAGGGCCGGGAGACCCAGTACTTC.